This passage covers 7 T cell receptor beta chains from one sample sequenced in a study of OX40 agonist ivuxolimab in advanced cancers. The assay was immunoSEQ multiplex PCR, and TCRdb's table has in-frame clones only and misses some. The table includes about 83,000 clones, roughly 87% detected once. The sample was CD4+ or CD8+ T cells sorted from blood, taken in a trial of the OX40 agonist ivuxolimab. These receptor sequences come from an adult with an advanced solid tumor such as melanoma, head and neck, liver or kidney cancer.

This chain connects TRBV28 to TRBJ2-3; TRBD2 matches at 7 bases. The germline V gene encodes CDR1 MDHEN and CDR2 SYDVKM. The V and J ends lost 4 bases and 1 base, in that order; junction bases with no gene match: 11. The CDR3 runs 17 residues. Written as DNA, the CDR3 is TGTGCCAGCAGTTCCTTCGGGTTGAGCGGGGGCACAGATACGCAGTATTTT. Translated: CASSSFGLSGGTDTQYF. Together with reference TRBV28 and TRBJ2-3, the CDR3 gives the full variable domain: DVKVTQSSRYLVKRTGEKVFLECVQDMDHENMFWYRQDPGLGLRLIYFSYDVKMKEKGDIPEGYSVSREKKERFSLILESASTNQTSMYLCASSSFGLSGGTDTQYFGPGTRLTVL.

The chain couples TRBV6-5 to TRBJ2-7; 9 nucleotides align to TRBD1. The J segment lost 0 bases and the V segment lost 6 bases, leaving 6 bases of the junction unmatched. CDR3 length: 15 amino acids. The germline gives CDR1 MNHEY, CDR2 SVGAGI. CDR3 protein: CASRRDRAASYEQYF. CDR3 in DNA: TGTGCCAGCAGGAGGGACAGGGCTGCCTCCTACGAGCAGTACTTC.

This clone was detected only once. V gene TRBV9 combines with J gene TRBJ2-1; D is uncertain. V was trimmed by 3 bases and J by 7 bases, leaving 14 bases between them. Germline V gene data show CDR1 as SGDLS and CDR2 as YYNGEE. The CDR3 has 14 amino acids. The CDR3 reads CASSGPGAVNEQFF. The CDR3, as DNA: TGTGCCAGCAGCGGACCCGGAGCCGTAAATGAGCAGTTCTTC.

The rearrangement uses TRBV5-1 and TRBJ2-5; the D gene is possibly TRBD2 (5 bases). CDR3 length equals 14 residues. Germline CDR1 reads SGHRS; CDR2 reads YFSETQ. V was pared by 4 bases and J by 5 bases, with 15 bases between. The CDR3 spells CASSPGRGLETQYF. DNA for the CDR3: TGCGCCAGCAGCCCGGGGAGAGGGTTGGAGACCCAGTACTTC. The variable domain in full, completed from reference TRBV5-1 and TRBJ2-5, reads KAGVTQTPRYLIKTRGQQVTLSCSPISGHRSVSWYQQTPGQGLQFLFEYFSETQRNKGNFPGRFSGRQFSNSRSEMNVSTLELGDSALYLCASSPGRGLETQYFGPGTRLLVL.

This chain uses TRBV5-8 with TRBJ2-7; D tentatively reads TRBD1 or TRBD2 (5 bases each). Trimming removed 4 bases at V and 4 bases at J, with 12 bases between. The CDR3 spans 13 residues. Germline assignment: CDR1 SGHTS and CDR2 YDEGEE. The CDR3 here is CASSLYGGYEQYF. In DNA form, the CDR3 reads TGTGCCAGCAGCCTATATGGGGGATACGAGCAGTACTTC.

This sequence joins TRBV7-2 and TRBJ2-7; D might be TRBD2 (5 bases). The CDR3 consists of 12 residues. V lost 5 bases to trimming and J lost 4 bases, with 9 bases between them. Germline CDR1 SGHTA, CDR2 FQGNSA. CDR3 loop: CASSIRGYEQYF. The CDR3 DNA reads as TGTGCCAGCAGCATAAGAGGGTACGAGCAGTACTTC.

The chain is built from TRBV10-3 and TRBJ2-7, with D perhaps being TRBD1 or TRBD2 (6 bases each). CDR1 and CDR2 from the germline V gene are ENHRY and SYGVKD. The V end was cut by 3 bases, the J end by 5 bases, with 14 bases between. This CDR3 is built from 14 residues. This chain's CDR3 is CAISDPTGANEQYF. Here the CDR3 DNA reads TGTGCCATCAGTGACCCTACGGGGGCCAACGAGCAGTACTTC.